Listed here are 10 T cell receptor beta chains from one sample, sequenced in a study of identical twins. Via MiXCR, TCRdb re-called the 5' RACE reads, giving one row per CDR3 protein. The sample yields more than 650,000 distinct CDR3 sequences, 6.1% seen once. The sequencing input was naive T cells sorted from blood. All receptors come from a man aged 18 to 29 in good health.

This clonotype was recorded at least ten times. The V call is TRBV10-1, the J call TRBJ2-1; no definite D call. The V gene lost 4 bases and the J gene lost 4 bases, with 11 bases spanning the gap. The CDR3 loop spans 14 amino acids. The germline CDR1 and CDR2 sequences are WNHNN and SYGVQD (reference sequence). CDR3 bases: TGCGCCAGCAGTGGTCGGACGGATTACAATGAGCAGTTCTTC. Amino acid sequence: CASSGRTDYNEQFF.

In its sample, this clonotype was seen a few times. CDR3 sequence: CASRMTSDTDTQYF. In DNA, the CDR3 is TGTGCCAGCAGAATGACTAGCGACACAGATACGCAGTATTTT. The V gene is TRBV12-3 or TRBV12-4, the J gene TRBJ2-3; TRBD2 agrees at 8 bases. J was trimmed by 2 bases and V by 6 bases; bases with no gene match: 4. The CDR3 runs 14 residues.

This clonotype was seen many times. The chain combines TRBV11-2 with TRBJ2-2, with 7 bases aligning to TRBD2. Germline V CDR1 and CDR2: SGHAT, FQNNGV. CDR3 length equals 12 residues. The CDR3 DNA is TGTGGCATAGCGGGCAACACCGGGGAGCTGTTTTTT. Residues: CGIAGNTGELFF. Combining the CDR3 with reference TRBV11-2 and TRBJ2-2 gives the whole variable domain EAGVAQSPRYKIIEKRQSVAFWCNPISGHATLYWYQQILGQGPKLLIQFQNNGVVDDSQLPKDRFSAERLKGVDSTLKIQPAKLEDSAVYLCGIAGNTGELFFGEGSRLTVL.

This clonotype was observed at least ten times. The genes are TRBV5-1 and TRBJ2-1; D is possibly TRBD2 (5 bases). Germline CDR1 is SGHRS and CDR2 is YFSETQ. The CDR3 runs 11 residues. The V end lost 2 bases, the J end lost 15 bases, and 12 bases lay between the germline ends. This CDR3 reads CASSLKEVLFF. CDR3 DNA sequence: TGCGCCAGCAGCTTAAAGGAGGTACTGTTCTTC.

To note about this clonotype: A single base separates this from a much larger clone, so it may be a read error. The J gene is TRBJ2-1, the V gene TRBV7-8; TRBD2 might be the D (6 bases). CDR1 is SGHVS, CDR2 FQNEAQ, per germline. The CDR3 covers 15 residues. CDR3 in DNA: TGTGCCAGCAGCTTAGTGGCGGGACCTCCGAATGAGCAGTTGTTC. Translation gives CASSLVAGPPNEQLF.

This clonotype showed up many times. The chain is built from TRBV5-1 and TRBJ2-7; TRBD2 aligns across 10 bases. After removal of 1 base from V and 3 bases from J, the junction contained 4 bases not matched to a gene. The CDR3 has 15 residues. From germline, CDR1 is SGHRS and CDR2 YFSETQ. The CDR3 DNA follows: TGCGCCAGCAGCTTGACTAGCGGGGACCACTACGAGCAGTACTTC. Its protein product is CASSLTSGDHYEQYF. Full variable domain (remainder filled in from reference TRBV5-1 and TRBJ2-7): KAGVTQTPRYLIKTRGQQVTLSCSPISGHRSVSWYQQTPGQGLQFLFEYFSETQRNKGNFPGRFSGRQFSNSRSEMNVSTLELGDSALYLCASSLTSGDHYEQYFGPGTRLTVT.

In its sample, this clonotype was seen a few times. The rearrangement joins TRBV20-1 to TRBJ2-3; D remains ambiguous. Germline V CDR1 and CDR2: DFQATT, SNEGSKA (reference sequence). This CDR3 contains 11 residues. The V and J ends lost 2 bases and 11 bases respectively, with 11 bases between them. CDR3 coding DNA: TGCAGTGCTAGAACCGTAGATGGGCAGTATTTT. Translating gives CSARTVDGQYF.

V gene TRBV12-3 or TRBV12-4 combines with J gene TRBJ1-1; maybe TRBD1 (5 bases). This CDR3 region has 15 residues. With 6 bases removed from V and 2 bases from J, the gap between germline ends came to 16 bases. DNA of the CDR3: TGTGCCAGCAGCGGGGGGGGACGGTTAAACACTGAAGCTTTCTTT. Encoded protein: CASSGGGRLNTEAFF.

This clonotype was picked up a small number of times. J is TRBJ2-7 and V is TRBV6-2 or TRBV6-3, with TRBD2 matching over 12 bases. V lost 7 bases and J lost 6; bases outside the gene matches: 4. From germline, CDR1 is MNHEY and CDR2 SVGEGT. This CDR3 is 13 amino acids long. The CDR3 loop reads CASIKTSGGEQYF. CDR3 bases: TGTGCCAGCATCAAGACTAGCGGGGGCGAGCAGTACTTC.

The chain combines TRBV3-1 with TRBJ2-1; TRBD2 aligns across 15 bases. This CDR3 comprises 17 residues. V was pared by 4 bases and J by 7 bases, with 8 bases of the junction left unmatched. From germline, CDR1 is LGHDT and CDR2 YNNKEL (reference sequence). DNA of the CDR3: TGTGCCAGCAGCCCTTGGACTAGCGGGAGGGGTTTTAATGAGCAGTTCTTC. This translates into CASSPWTSGRGFNEQFF.